This TCR beta chain was documented in a study of radiotherapy plus CTLA-4 blockade in lung cancer. Looking at the study overall: For 15% to 20% of patients, objective responses occurred, and roughly 30% had disease control.

In regard to this clone: An end of the junction differs from the germline gene, which may be a read error.

Patients had chemo-refractory metastatic non-small-cell lung cancer and received focal radiation plus CTLA-4 blockade that used ipilimumab. CDR3 length: 13 residues. The germline gives CDR1 MNHNY, CDR2 SVGAGI (reference sequence). Assay: immunoSEQ multiplex PCR; the TCRdb copy retains only in-frame clones and omits some. The repertoire holds 40,000 or so clones, with roughly 75% as singletons. This sequence joins TRBV6-6 and TRBJ1-2; TRBD1 aligns across 10 bases. The source was peripheral blood, collected from a patient treated with radiotherapy plus ipilimumab. This sequence originates from a human donor with non-small cell lung cancer who had stable disease on radiotherapy plus ipilimumab. The CDR3 sequence is CASTSGTGAREVF. CDR3 DNA sequence: TGTGCCAGCACCTCCGGGACAGGGGCCCGAGAGGTCTTC.